This TCR beta chain came from a study of OX40 agonist ivuxolimab in advanced cancers. This table comes from immunoSEQ multiplex PCR, and its TCRdb copy is limited to in-frame clones, with some not included. Here the sample spans over 45,000 clones, nearly 80% being singletons. This CDR3 is 15 amino acids long. The V end was cut by 4 bases, the J end by 4 bases, with 17 bases between. Germline loops: CDR1 SGHRS, CDR2 YFSETQ. The chain links TRBV5-1 to TRBJ1-2, with D perhaps TRBD1 (6 bases). This TCR derives from an adult with an advanced solid tumor such as melanoma, head and neck, liver or kidney cancer. The material sequenced was CD4+ or CD8+ T cells sorted from blood, taken in a trial of the OX40 agonist ivuxolimab. CDR3 bases: TGCGCCAGCAGCACAAACAGGGAGTTGGGCTATGGCTACACCTTC. This gives the protein CASSTNRELGYGYTF.